The entry that follows covers one T cell receptor beta chain sequence. Its cognate antigen is unknown. The entirety of the isolated RNA underwent reverse transcription, so expressed TCRB transcripts were sequenced. Profiling relied on immunoSEQ multiplex PCR, and the TCRdb table lists in-frame clones only, not all of them. The data hold over 120,000 clones, with around 9.3% observed a single time. This specimen belongs to a study of beta chain features in type 1 diabetes. Across the study: Cell yields, gender and age were comparable in patients and healthy donors.

Study conclusions and caveats: Patients showed naive, central memory and Treg TCRB repertoires that appeared more similar than those of healthy donors. Unsettled here was the matter of whether HLA type influences TCRB rearrangement. Type 1 diabetes patients showed a moderate but significant shortening of TCRB CDR3s in all four CD4+ subsets.

This CDR3 is built from 13 residues. The TCR comes from a man aged 18 to 29 in good health. The sample consisted of naive CD4+ T cells from blood. The chain combines TRBV21-1 with TRBJ1-4. TRBV21-1 is a listed pseudogene. Here the CDR3 DNA reads TGTGCCAGCAGCAAAAGTGCGAGTGAAAAACTGTTTTTT. This codes for CASSKSASEKLFF.